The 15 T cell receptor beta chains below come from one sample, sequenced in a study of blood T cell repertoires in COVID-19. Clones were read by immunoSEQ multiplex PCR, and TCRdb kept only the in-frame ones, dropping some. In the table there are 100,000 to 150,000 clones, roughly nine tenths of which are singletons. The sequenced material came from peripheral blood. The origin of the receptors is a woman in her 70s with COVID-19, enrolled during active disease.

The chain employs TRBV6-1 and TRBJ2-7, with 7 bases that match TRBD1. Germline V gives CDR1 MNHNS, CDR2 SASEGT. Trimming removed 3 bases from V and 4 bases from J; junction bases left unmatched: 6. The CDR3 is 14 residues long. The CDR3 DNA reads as TGTGCCAGCAGTGATGTACAGGGGTGGTACGAGCAGTACTTC. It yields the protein CASSDVQGWYEQYF.

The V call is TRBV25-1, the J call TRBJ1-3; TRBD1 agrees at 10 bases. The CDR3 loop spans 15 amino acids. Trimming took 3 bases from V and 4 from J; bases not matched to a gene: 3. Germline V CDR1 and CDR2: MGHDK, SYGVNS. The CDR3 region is CASSDPGQGGNTIYF. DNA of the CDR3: TGTGCCAGCAGTGATCCGGGACAGGGGGGAAACACCATATATTTT.

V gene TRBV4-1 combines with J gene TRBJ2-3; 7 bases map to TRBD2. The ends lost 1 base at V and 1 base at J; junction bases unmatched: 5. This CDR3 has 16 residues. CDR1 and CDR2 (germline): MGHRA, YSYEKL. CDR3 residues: CASSQVRAGGTDTQYF. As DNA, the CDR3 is TGCGCCAGCAGCCAAGTCCGGGCGGGGGGCACAGATACGCAGTATTTT.

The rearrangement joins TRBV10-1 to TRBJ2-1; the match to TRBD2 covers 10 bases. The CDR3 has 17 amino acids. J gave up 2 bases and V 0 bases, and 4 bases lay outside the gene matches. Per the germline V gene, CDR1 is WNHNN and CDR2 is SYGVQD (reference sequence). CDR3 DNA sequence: TGCGCCAGCAGTGAGTCACTAGCGGGGACCGCCTACAATGAGCAGTTCTTC. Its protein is CASSESLAGTAYNEQFF.

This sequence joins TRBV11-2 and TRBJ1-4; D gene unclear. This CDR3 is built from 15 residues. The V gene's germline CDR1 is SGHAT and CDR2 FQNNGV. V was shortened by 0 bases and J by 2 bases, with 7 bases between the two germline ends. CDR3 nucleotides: TGTGCCAGCAGCTTAGATCCGGGGACTAATGAAAAACTGTTTTTT. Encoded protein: CASSLDPGTNEKLFF. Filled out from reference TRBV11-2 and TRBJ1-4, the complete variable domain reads EAGVAQSPRYKIIEKRQSVAFWCNPISGHATLYWYQQILGQGPKLLIQFQNNGVVDDSQLPKDRFSAERLKGVDSTLKIQPAKLEDSAVYLCASSLDPGTNEKLFFGSGTQLSVL.

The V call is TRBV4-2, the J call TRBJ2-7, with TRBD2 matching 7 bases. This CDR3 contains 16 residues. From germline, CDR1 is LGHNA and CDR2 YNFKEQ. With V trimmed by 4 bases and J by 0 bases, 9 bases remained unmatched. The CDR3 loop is CASSPAEGGNSYEQYF. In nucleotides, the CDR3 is TGTGCCAGCAGCCCTGCCGAGGGAGGGAACTCCTACGAGCAGTACTTC.

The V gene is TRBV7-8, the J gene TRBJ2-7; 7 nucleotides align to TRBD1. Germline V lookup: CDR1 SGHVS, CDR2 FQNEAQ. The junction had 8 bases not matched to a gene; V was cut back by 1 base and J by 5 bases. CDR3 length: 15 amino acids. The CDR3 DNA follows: TGTGCCAGCAGCTTAGAGGCGACAGGGTACCACGAGCAGTACTTC. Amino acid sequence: CASSLEATGYHEQYF.

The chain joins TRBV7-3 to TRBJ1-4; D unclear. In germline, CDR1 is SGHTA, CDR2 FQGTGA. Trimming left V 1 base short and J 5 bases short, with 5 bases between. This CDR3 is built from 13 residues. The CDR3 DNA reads TGTGCCAGCAGCTTAAGGGAGAATGAAAAACTGTTTTTT. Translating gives CASSLRENEKLFF. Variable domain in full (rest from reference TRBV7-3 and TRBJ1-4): GAGVSQTPSNKVTEKGKYVELRCDPISGHTALYWYRQSLGQGPEFLIYFQGTGAADDSGLPNDRFFAVRPEGSVSTLKIQRTERGDSAVYLCASSLRENEKLFFGSGTQLSVL.

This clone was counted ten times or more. CDR3 protein: CASSLDRVLETQYF. CDR3 DNA: TGTGCCAGCAGCTTAGACAGGGTTTTAGAGACCCAGTACTTC. V gene TRBV7-8 combines with J gene TRBJ2-5; D is perhaps TRBD1 (6 bases). The CDR3 runs to 14 residues. Trimming left V 1 base short and J 4 bases short, with 10 bases between. Germline CDR1 is SGHVS and CDR2 is FQNEAQ.

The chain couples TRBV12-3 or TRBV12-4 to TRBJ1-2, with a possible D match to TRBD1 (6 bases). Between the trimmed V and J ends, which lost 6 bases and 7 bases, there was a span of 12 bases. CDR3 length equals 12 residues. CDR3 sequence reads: CASSNRVGGYTF. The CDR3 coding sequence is TGTGCCAGCAGCAACAGGGTGGGTGGCTACACCTTC.

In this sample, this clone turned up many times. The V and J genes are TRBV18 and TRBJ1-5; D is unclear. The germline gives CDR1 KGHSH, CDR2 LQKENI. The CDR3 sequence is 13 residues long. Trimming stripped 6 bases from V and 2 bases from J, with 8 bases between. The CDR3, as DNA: TGTGCCAGCTCCCTCGCGGGCAATCAGCCCCAGCATTTT. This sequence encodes CASSLAGNQPQHF. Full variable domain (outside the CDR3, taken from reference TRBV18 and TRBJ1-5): NAGVMQNPRHLVRRRGQEARLRCSPMKGHSHVYWYRQLPEEGLKFMVYLQKENIIDESGMPKERFSAEFPKEGPSILRIQQVVRGDSAAYFCASSLAGNQPQHFGDGTRLSIL.

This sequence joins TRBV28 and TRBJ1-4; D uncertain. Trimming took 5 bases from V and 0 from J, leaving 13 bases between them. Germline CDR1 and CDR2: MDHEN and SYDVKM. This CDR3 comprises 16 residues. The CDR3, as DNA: TGTGCCAGCAGTCCCCCGTTGAGGACAACTAATGAAAAACTGTTTTTT. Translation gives CASSPPLRTTNEKLFF. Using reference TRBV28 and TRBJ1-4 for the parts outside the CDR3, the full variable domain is DVKVTQSSRYLVKRTGEKVFLECVQDMDHENMFWYRQDPGLGLRLIYFSYDVKMKEKGDIPEGYSVSREKKERFSLILESASTNQTSMYLCASSPPLRTTNEKLFFGSGTQLSVL.

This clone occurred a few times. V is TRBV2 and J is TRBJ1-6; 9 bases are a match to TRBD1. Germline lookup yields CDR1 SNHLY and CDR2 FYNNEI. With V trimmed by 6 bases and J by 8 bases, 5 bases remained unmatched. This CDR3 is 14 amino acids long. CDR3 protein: CASRGNRGHSPLHF. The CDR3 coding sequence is TGTGCCAGCAGGGGGAACAGGGGGCATTCACCCCTCCACTTT.

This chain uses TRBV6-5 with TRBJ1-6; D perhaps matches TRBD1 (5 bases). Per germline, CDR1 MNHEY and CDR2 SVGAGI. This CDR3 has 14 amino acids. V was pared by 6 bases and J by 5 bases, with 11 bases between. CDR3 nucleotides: TGTGCCAGCAGCAGGGATCCCAATAATTCACCCCTCCACTTT. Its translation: CASSRDPNNSPLHF.

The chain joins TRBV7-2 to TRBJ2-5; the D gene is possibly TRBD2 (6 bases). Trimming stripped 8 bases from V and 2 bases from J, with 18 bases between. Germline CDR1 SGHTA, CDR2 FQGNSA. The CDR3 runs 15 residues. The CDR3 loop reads CASELSSAGQETQYF. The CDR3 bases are TGTGCCAGCGAGCTTAGCTCGGCGGGACAAGAGACCCAGTACTTC.